Sequencing of this TCR beta chain was carried out in a study of blood T cells in healthy people across ages. Looking at the study overall: In model experiments, template switching was able to capture about one barcoded beta molecule for every two T cells that were present. Study-level findings and limits: A strong correlation was seen between TCR beta diversity and naive T cell percentage. With donor CMV status unknown, expanded clonotype changes were possibly confounded.

Every donor provided 7.5 to 10 milliliters of peripheral blood. Germline lookup yields CDR1 KGHSH and CDR2 LQKENI. This CDR3 region has 15 residues. For the second PCR, which ran for about 6 to 12 cycles, a sample-barcoded 5' primer and a J-beta primer mix were used. TCRdb ran MiXCR on the 5' RACE reads and lists one entry per CDR3 protein. Of 550,000 to 750,000 distinct CDR3 sequences listed, 20% to 25% are singletons. As concerns this clonotype: Antigen specificity is unknown.

The source of this sequence is a man aged 70-80 years in good health. Sequencing used blood. The V gene is TRBV18, the J gene TRBJ2-5; TRBD1 or TRBD2 may be the D gene (7 bases each). TRBJ2-7 explains the end of the DNA better; the J call may be wrong. The CDR3 sequence: CASSPGRGQNYEQYF. The CDR3 nucleotides read TGTGCCAGCTCACCAGGGAGGGGACAGAACTACGAGCAGTACTTC.